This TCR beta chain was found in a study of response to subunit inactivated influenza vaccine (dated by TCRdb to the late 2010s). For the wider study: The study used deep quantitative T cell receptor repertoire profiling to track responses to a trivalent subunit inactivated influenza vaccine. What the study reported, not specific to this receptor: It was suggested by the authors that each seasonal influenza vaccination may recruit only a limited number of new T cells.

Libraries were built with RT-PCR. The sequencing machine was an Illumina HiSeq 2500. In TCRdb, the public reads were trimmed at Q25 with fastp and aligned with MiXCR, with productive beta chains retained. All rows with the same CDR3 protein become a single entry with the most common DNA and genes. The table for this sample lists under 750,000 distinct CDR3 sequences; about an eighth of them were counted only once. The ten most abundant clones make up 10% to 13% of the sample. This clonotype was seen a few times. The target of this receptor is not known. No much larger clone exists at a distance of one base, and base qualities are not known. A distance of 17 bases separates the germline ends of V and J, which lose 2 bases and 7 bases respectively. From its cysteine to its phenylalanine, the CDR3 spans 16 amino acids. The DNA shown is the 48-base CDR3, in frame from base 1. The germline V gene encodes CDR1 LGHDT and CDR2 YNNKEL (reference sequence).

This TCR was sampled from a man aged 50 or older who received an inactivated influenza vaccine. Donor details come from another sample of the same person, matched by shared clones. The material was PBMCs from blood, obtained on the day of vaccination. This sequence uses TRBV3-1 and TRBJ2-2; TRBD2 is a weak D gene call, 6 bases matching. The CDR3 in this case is CASSQPRRVRIGELFF. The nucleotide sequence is TGTGCCAGCAGCCAACCGCGGAGGGTACGGATCGGGGAGCTGTTTTTT.